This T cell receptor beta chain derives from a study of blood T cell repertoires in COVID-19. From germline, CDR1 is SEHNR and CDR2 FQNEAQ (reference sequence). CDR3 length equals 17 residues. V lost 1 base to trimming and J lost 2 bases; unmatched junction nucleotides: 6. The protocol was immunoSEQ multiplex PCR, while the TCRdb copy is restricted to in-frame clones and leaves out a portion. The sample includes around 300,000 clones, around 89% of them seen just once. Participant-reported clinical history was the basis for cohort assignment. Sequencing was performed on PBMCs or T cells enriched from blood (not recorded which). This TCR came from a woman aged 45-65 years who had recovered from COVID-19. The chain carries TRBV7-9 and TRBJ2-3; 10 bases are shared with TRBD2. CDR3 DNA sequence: TGTGCCAGCAGCTTAGGGTTAGCGGGAGGCCTCACAGATACGCAGTATTTT. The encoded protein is CASSLGLAGGLTDTQYF.